These 10 T cell receptor beta chains came from one sample sequenced in a study of T cells in Graves' hyperthyroidism and ophthalmopathy (dated by TCRdb to between 2018 and 2021). Preparation of the library involved multiplex PCR. Sequencing was carried out with an Illumina HiSeq 2000. Amplification of TCR beta CDR3 regions was carried out from RNA transcripts. A first-round RT-PCR of the TCR CDR3 used the HTBI primer set with the Qiagen OneStep RT-PCR kit. TCRdb reanalyzed the raw reads on its own, using fastp at Q25 for trimming and MiXCR for clone calling, and kept in-frame beta chains. One record per CDR3 amino acid sequence lists the most common genes and DNA. This sample has about 410,000 distinct CDR3 sequences in its table, and roughly 14% of those were observed once. 13% of the sample is held by the ten biggest clonotypes. The sequenced sample consisted of blood. These receptors all come from a man aged 18 to 29 with Graves' ophthalmopathy.

This chain connects TRBV7-8 to TRBJ2-5, with TRBD2 matching 10 bases. Germline V gene data show CDR1 as SGHVS and CDR2 as FQNEAQ. This CDR3 has 14 residues. V trimming: 3 bases; J trimming: 3 bases; junction bases outside the gene matches: 1. CDR3 protein: CASSFLAGEETQYF. CDR3 DNA sequence: TGTGCCAGCAGCTTTCTAGCGGGGGAAGAGACCCAGTACTTC. Full variable domain (rest looked up from reference TRBV7-8 and TRBJ2-5): GAGVSQSPRYKVAKRGQDVALRCDPISGHVSLFWYQQALGQGPEFLTYFQNEAQLDKSGLPSDRFFAERPEGSVSTLKIQRTQQEDSAVYLCASSFLAGEETQYFGPGTRLLVL.

This clonotype was seen more than once but under ten times. The rearrangement uses TRBV14 and TRBJ2-3; 12 bases are shared with TRBD1. The V gene end was trimmed by 4 bases and the J gene end by 1 base; junction bases not matched to a gene: 12. Germline V gene data show CDR1 as SGHDN and CDR2 as FVKESK. This CDR3 has 19 residues. CDR3 sequence (DNA): TGTGCCAGCAGCCTTTTCCCGGGACAGGGGGCTTCTCGCACAGATACGCAGTATTTT. Encoded protein: CASSLFPGQGASRTDTQYF.

This rearrangement joins TRBV7-9 to TRBJ2-5; D unclear. V lost 3 bases and J 5 bases, leaving 10 bases between the germline ends. Germline values: CDR1 SEHNR, CDR2 FQNEAQ (reference sequence). This CDR3 spans 13 amino acids. CDR3 coding DNA: TGTGCCAGCAGCTTTGGATCTGTTGAGACCCAGTACTTC. Translated: CASSFGSVETQYF.

This clonotype was seen at least ten times. V usage is TRBV5-5 and J usage is TRBJ2-2, with D hard to call. The CDR3 is 11 amino acids. CDR1 is SGHKS and CDR2 is YYEKEE in the germline V gene (reference sequence). The V and J ends lost 9 bases and 5 bases respectively, with 8 bases between them. The CDR3 DNA reads as TGTGCCACCTCCAATACCGGGGAGCTGTTTTTT. Its protein product is CATSNTGELFF.

This clonotype has a count of ten or more. The chain links TRBV15 to TRBJ2-7; perhaps TRBD1 as D (5 bases). Germline CDR1 and CDR2: LNHNV and YYDKDF (reference sequence). The CDR3 loop spans 14 amino acids. V gave up 3 bases and J gave up 4 bases, with 13 bases separating them. The CDR3 coding sequence is TGTGCCACCAGCAGTTACCCGCAGGGTTACGAGCAGTACTTC. Protein sequence: CATSSYPQGYEQYF.

In this sample, this clonotype turned up a few times. The rearrangement links TRBV6-5 to TRBJ2-7, with 11 nucleotides matching TRBD2. CDR3 length equals 14 residues. Germline CDR1 is MNHEY and CDR2 is SVGAGI. Trimming cost V 7 bases and J 7 bases; bases outside gene matches: 9. DNA for the CDR3: TGTGCCAGCAATTTGACTAGCGGGACTCTTGAGCAGTACTTC. Protein product: CASNLTSGTLEQYF.

This clonotype was counted ten times or more. The chain recombines TRBV20-1 with TRBJ2-7; 9 nucleotides align to TRBD2. The germline gives CDR1 DFQATT, CDR2 SNEGSKA (reference sequence). V was pared by 1 base and J by 2 bases, with 6 bases of the junction left unmatched. The CDR3 contains 15 residues. The CDR3 loop reads CSARAPSGKAYEQYF. In DNA form, the CDR3 reads TGCAGTGCTAGAGCACCTAGCGGGAAGGCCTACGAGCAGTACTTC.

This clonotype has a count of ten or more. V usage is TRBV5-8 and J usage is TRBJ1-1; D gene unclear. V lost 2 bases and J lost 1, with 9 bases in between. The germline V gene encodes CDR1 SGHTS and CDR2 YDEGEE. The CDR3 consists of 14 residues. CDR3 nucleotides: TGTGCCAGCAGCTTAACTCAGCCGAACACTGAAGCTTTCTTT. Translation gives CASSLTQPNTEAFF.

The sample holds one count of this clonotype. This chain uses TRBV12-3 or TRBV12-4 with TRBJ2-5; 10 nucleotides align to TRBD1. The V segment lost 1 base and the J segment 7 bases; nucleotides outside the gene matches: 3. The CDR3 spans 14 residues. The CDR3 region is CASSLGQGAGTQYF. The CDR3 nucleotides read TGTGCCAGCAGTTTAGGACAGGGGGCTGGGACCCAGTACTTC.

This clonotype appeared many times. This rearrangement joins TRBV30 to TRBJ2-7, with TRBD1 identical over 9 bases. Germline CDR1 GTSNPN, CDR2 SVGIG (reference sequence). The CDR3 length is 14 residues. Trimming at V came to 5 bases and at J to 4 bases, leaving 9 bases not matched to a gene. The chain's CDR3 is CAWRTGDWRYEQYF. The CDR3 DNA reads as TGTGCCTGGCGGACAGGGGATTGGAGGTACGAGCAGTACTTC.